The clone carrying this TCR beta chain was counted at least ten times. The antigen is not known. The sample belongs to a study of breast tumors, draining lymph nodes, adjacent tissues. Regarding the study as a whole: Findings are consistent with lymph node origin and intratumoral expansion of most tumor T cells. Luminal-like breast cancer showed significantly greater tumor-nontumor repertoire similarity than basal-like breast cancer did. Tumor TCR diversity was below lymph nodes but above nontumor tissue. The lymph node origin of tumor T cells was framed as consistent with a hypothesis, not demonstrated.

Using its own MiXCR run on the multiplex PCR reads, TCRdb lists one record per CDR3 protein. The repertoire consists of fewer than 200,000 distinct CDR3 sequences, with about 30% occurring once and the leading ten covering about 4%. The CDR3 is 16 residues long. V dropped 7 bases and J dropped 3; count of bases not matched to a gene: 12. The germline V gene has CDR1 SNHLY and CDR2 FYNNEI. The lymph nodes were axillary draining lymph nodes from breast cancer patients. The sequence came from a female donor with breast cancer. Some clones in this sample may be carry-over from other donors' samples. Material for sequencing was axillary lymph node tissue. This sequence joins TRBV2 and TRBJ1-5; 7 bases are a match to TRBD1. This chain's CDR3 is CASTQGRGQINQPQHF. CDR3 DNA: TGTGCCAGCACCCAGGGGAGGGGACAGATCAATCAGCCCCAGCATTTT.